This T cell receptor beta chain was captured in a study of blood T cell repertoires in COVID-19. Study in general: Spain, Italy and the United States supplied samples that represented acute and convalescent COVID-19.

The junction had 7 bases not matched to a gene; V was cut back by 2 bases and J by 5 bases. CDR1 and CDR2 (germline): SGDLS, YYNGEE. The CDR3 length is 15 residues. Study processing details: By means of reference gene primer amplification, nucleated cell counts were estimated. Repertoires were generated with immunoSEQ multiplex PCR, while TCRdb's copy carries only in-frame clones and drops some. The V and J calls and clone size are taken from that table; D and trimming were inferred from the DNA. The table has a few hundred thousand clones, around 90% seen once. A Seattle source enrolled patients during active infection and followed them longitudinally.

The sample was peripheral blood. The origin of this receptor is a woman in her 70s with COVID-19, enrolled during active disease. The chain links TRBV9 to TRBJ2-1, with 7 bases aligning to TRBD2. The CDR3 nucleotides read TGTGCCAGCAGCGTCAGCGGGACGGGCCACAATGAGCAGTTCTTC. Translation gives CASSVSGTGHNEQFF.